These 23 T cell receptor beta chains were all obtained from the same sample, sequenced in a study of OX40 agonist ivuxolimab in advanced cancers. TCRdb's copy holds only in-frame clones and misses some; the assay was immunoSEQ multiplex PCR. The profile shows about 68,000 clones, roughly 84% of them singletons. Sample: CD4+ or CD8+ T cells sorted from blood, taken in a trial of the OX40 agonist ivuxolimab. The receptors come from an adult with an advanced solid tumor such as melanoma, head and neck, liver or kidney cancer.

The chain links TRBV6-4 to TRBJ1-5; tentative D call: TRBD1 (5 bases). V lost 0 bases and J 11 bases, leaving 8 bases between the germline ends. This CDR3 region has 12 residues. The V gene's germline CDR1 is MRHNA and CDR2 SNTAGT. CDR3 DNA: TGTGCCAGCAGTGACTCGATGGGGGCCCAGCATTTT. Protein sequence: CASSDSMGAQHF.

J is TRBJ2-1 and V is TRBV9; D may be TRBD2 (6 bases). Germline CDR1 SGDLS, CDR2 YYNGEE. V lost 3 bases and J 9 bases, leaving 22 bases between the germline ends. The CDR3 totals 16 residues. For the CDR3, the DNA is TGTGCCAGCAGCGCTAGCGAGAGTAGTAATTGGGGTGAGCAGTTCTTC. Translation: CASSASESSNWGEQFF.

The gene calls are TRBV7-2 and TRBJ1-5; no clear D gene. The V gene lost 2 bases and the J gene lost 0 bases, with 2 bases spanning the gap. This CDR3 contains 13 residues. Germline V gives CDR1 SGHTA, CDR2 FQGNSA. This CDR3 is CASSLISNQPQHF. The CDR3 DNA follows: TGTGCCAGCAGCTTAATTAGCAATCAGCCCCAGCATTTT.

This chain links TRBV6-1 with TRBJ2-7; tentatively, D is TRBD1 or TRBD2 (5 bases each). The CDR3 is 12 residues long. V was cut by 8 bases and J by 4 bases, with 12 bases left in between. Germline V gene lookup returns CDR1 MNHNS and CDR2 SASEGT. The CDR3: CASRDRTYEQYF. The CDR3 DNA reads TGTGCCAGCCGGGACCGGACATACGAGCAGTACTTC.

The sample holds one count of this clone. The V call is TRBV7-8, the J call TRBJ1-2; 9 nucleotides match TRBD1. CDR1 SGHVS and CDR2 FQNEAQ come from the germline V gene. The CDR3 has 15 amino acids. V shed 5 bases, J shed 7 bases, and the junction held 11 bases outside the gene matches. The CDR3 region has the DNA TGTGCCAGCAGCCCGCCGGGGGACAGGGATTCTGGCTACACCTTC. This codes for CASSPPGDRDSGYTF.

The chain uses TRBV4-3 and TRBJ2-5; TRBD1 agrees at 9 bases. The CDR3 totals 15 residues. V lost 4 bases and J lost 4; bases outside the gene matches: 7. CDR1 and CDR2 from the germline V gene are LGHNA and YSLEER. The CDR3 protein is CASSRGQGGGETQYF. The CDR3 nucleotides read TGCGCCAGCAGCCGGGGACAGGGAGGTGGAGAGACCCAGTACTTC.

This clone is judged medium-sized. The sample holds other DNA sequences that translate to the same CDR3. The chain links TRBV6-5 to TRBJ1-2; possible D gene TRBD1, 6 bases. The CDR3 is 16 amino acids. The V end was cut by 2 bases, the J end by 2 bases, with 15 bases between. Germline values: CDR1 MNHEY, CDR2 SVGAGI. The DNA of the CDR3 is TGTGCCAGCAGTTACACAACAGGGCCGTTAAACTATGGCTACACCTTC. Its translation is CASSYTTGPLNYGYTF.

This chain uses TRBV19 with TRBJ1-5; maybe TRBD1 (5 bases). Germline CDR1 and CDR2: LNHDA and SQIVND (reference sequence). Between the trimmed V and J ends, which lost 3 bases and 3 bases, there was a span of 12 bases. The CDR3 sequence is 15 residues long. CDR3 protein: CASSIGGTLNQPQHF. The CDR3 DNA reads as TGTGCCAGTAGTATCGGGGGGACCCTCAATCAGCCCCAGCATTTT.

V and J are TRBV5-1 and TRBJ2-3; D unresolved. This CDR3 is built from 15 residues. The V and J ends lost 1 base and 0 bases respectively, with 9 bases between them. The germline V gene has CDR1 SGHRS and CDR2 YFSETQ. The CDR3 region is CASSLFFSSTDTQYF. CDR3 coding DNA: TGCGCCAGCAGCTTGTTTTTTAGCAGCACAGATACGCAGTATTTT.

This clone has a single count. V gene TRBV6-5 combines with J gene TRBJ1-3; D unresolved. Germline loops: CDR1 MNHEY, CDR2 SVGAGI. This CDR3 comprises 13 residues. V dropped 8 bases and J dropped 4 bases, with 12 bases sitting between them. Written as DNA, the CDR3 is TGTGCCAGCGCTTCTACGGGGGGAAACACCATATATTTT. This encodes CASASTGGNTIYF.

This clone occurred a few times. The chain employs TRBV5-1 and TRBJ2-3; perhaps TRBD1 as D (6 bases). The CDR3 runs to 15 residues. Germline V gene data show CDR1 as SGHRS and CDR2 as YFSETQ. Trimming cost V 4 bases and J 1 base, with 13 bases left between them. The CDR3 is CASSPRDIRTDTQYF. CDR3 sequence (DNA): TGCGCCAGCAGCCCCCGGGACATACGCACAGATACGCAGTATTTT. The full variable domain, in which reference TRBV5-1 and TRBJ2-3 provide the parts outside the CDR3, is KAGVTQTPRYLIKTRGQQVTLSCSPISGHRSVSWYQQTPGQGLQFLFEYFSETQRNKGNFPGRFSGRQFSNSRSEMNVSTLELGDSALYLCASSPRDIRTDTQYFGPGTRLTVL.

In this sample, this clone turned up once. The J gene is TRBJ2-1, the V gene TRBV5-1; D remains unclear. This CDR3 has 12 residues. V was trimmed by 3 bases and J by 6 bases, leaving 7 bases between them. The V gene's germline CDR1 is SGHRS and CDR2 YFSETQ. CDR3 nucleotides: TGCGCCAGCAGCTCCCGTCTCAATGAGCAGTTCTTC. Translation: CASSSRLNEQFF.

The gene calls are TRBV19 and TRBJ2-2, with TRBD1 matching 11 bases. This CDR3 has 17 amino acids. With 4 bases clipped from V and 4 bases from J, the junction kept 8 bases outside the gene matches. CDR1 and CDR2 from the germline V gene are LNHDA and SQIVND (reference sequence). Here the CDR3 reads CASSTGDRGDVTGELFF. DNA of the CDR3: TGTGCCAGTAGTACTGGGGACAGGGGGGATGTCACCGGGGAGCTGTTTTTT.

This chain connects TRBV6-1 to TRBJ1-6; no reliable D call. Germline assignment: CDR1 MNHNS and CDR2 SASEGT. Trimming left V 6 bases short and J 8 bases short, with 14 bases between. The CDR3 consists of 14 residues. The CDR3 nucleotides read TGTGCCAGCAGCCTCAACAGCGGGGATTCACCCCTCCACTTT. This encodes CASSLNSGDSPLHF.

As to this clone: A junction end diverges from the germline sequence, so it may reflect a read error. This chain connects TRBV7-2 to TRBJ1-5; D is undetermined. Per germline, CDR1 SGHTA and CDR2 FQGNSA. This CDR3 is built from 13 residues. CDR3 protein: CASSLARGPNLDF. CDR3 DNA: TGTGCCAGCAGCTTAGCGCGAGGACCTAACCTAGATTTT.

In this sample, this clone turned up a few times. This chain uses TRBV7-9 with TRBJ2-1; TRBD1 aligns across 12 bases. CDR3 length: 15 amino acids. Germline values: CDR1 SEHNR, CDR2 FQNEAQ (reference sequence). V shed 5 bases, J shed 5 bases, and the junction held 4 bases outside the gene matches. The CDR3 sequence is CASSGDRGPNNEQFF. Written as DNA, the CDR3 is TGTGCCAGCAGCGGGGACAGGGGGCCTAACAATGAGCAGTTCTTC.

The chain combines TRBV9 with TRBJ2-7, with TRBD2 as a possible D gene (6 bases). V shed 3 bases and J shed 6 bases, with 22 bases lying between them. This CDR3 spans 16 amino acids. Germline assignment: CDR1 SGDLS and CDR2 YYNGEE. CDR3 in amino acids: CASSGRGGALPVEQYF. CDR3 coding DNA: TGTGCCAGCAGCGGGCGTGGCGGGGCCCTTCCGGTCGAGCAGTACTTC.

This chain uses TRBV6-6 with TRBJ2-2; D may correspond to TRBD1 or TRBD2 (5 bases each). V lost 0 bases to trimming and J lost 6 bases, with 14 bases between them. Germline V lookup: CDR1 MNHNY, CDR2 SVGAGI (reference sequence). The CDR3 contains 16 residues. Here the CDR3 DNA reads TGTGCCAGCAGTTACTCGAGGGCAGGGACCGCCGGGGAGCTGTTTTTT. As protein: CASSYSRAGTAGELFF.

The chain joins TRBV10-3 to TRBJ2-5, with 8 nucleotides matching TRBD2. CDR1 is ENHRY, CDR2 SYGVKD, per germline. The V and J ends lost 6 bases and 2 bases, in that order; junction bases with no gene match: 8. The CDR3 length is 15 residues. The DNA for the CDR3 is TGTGCCATCAGAGGAGCGGGGGAGAAGCAAGAGACCCAGTACTTC. This codes for CAIRGAGEKQETQYF.

The CDR3 bases are TGTGCCAGCACGGACGGACGGCTGAACACTGAAGCTTTCTTT. Its protein is CASTDGRLNTEAFF. The V gene is TRBV28, the J gene TRBJ1-1; unclear D gene. With 7 bases removed from V and 0 bases from J, the gap between germline ends came to 12 bases. The germline gives CDR1 MDHEN, CDR2 SYDVKM. There are 14 residues in the CDR3.

The chain joins TRBV5-1 to TRBJ1-1; D call uncertain. The germline V and J ends were trimmed by 4 bases and 4 bases, with 17 bases remaining between them. This CDR3 has 15 amino acids. The germline CDR1 and CDR2 sequences are SGHRS and YFSETQ. The CDR3 reads CASSVSGSWGTEAFF. CDR3 nucleotides: TGCGCCAGCAGCGTCTCAGGATCGTGGGGCACTGAAGCTTTCTTT.

The V and J genes are TRBV5-1 and TRBJ2-5, with a possible D match to TRBD1 (6 bases). This CDR3 is 18 amino acids long. The V end was cut by 4 bases, the J end by 5 bases, with 27 bases between. Germline V gives CDR1 SGHRS, CDR2 YFSETQ. The CDR3 spells CASSRSGRGNIPEETQYF. DNA for the CDR3: TGCGCCAGCAGCCGCTCGGGCAGGGGAAACATCCCCGAGGAGACCCAGTACTTC.

V gene TRBV19 combines with J gene TRBJ2-3, with 7 positions matching TRBD1. The germline V gene has CDR1 LNHDA and CDR2 SQIVND (reference sequence). This CDR3 has 14 residues. V gave up 7 bases and J gave up 0 bases; unmatched junction bases: 4. The CDR3 protein is CASTPTGSTDTQYF. Written as DNA, the CDR3 is TGTGCCAGTACCCCGACAGGGAGCACAGATACGCAGTATTTT.